This entry lists 18 T cell receptor beta chains sequenced from one sample in a study of blood T cell repertoires in COVID-19. Here immunoSEQ multiplex PCR was the method, and the copy in TCRdb shows in-frame clones only, minus some. The sample carries 250,000 to 300,000 clones, approximately 80% recorded once. The sequencing sample was made of PBMCs or T cells enriched from blood (not recorded which). The receptors stem from a man aged 35 to 55 who had been exposed to COVID-19.

This chain connects TRBV10-3 to TRBJ2-7; 9 positions match TRBD1. V shed 5 bases and J 3 bases; nucleotides not matched to a gene: 5. Germline assignment: CDR1 ENHRY and CDR2 SYGVKD. CDR3 length: 14 residues. Here the CDR3 reads CAISPGQGVYEQYF. The CDR3, as DNA: TGTGCCATCAGTCCGGGACAGGGAGTCTACGAGCAGTACTTC.

The chain combines TRBV6-4 with TRBJ2-3; 9 nucleotides agree with TRBD2. Per germline, CDR1 MRHNA and CDR2 SNTAGT. This CDR3 region has 14 residues. Losses at the gene ends were 4 bases for V and 2 bases for J; bases not matched to a gene: 1. The DNA of the CDR3 is TGTGCCAGCAGTGTAGCGGGGGTCACAGATACGCAGTATTTT. It encodes CASSVAGVTDTQYF.

The chain combines TRBV10-3 with TRBJ2-1; a possible D gene is TRBD2 (6 bases). Deletions cut 6 bases from V and 5 bases from J, with 14 bases between. This CDR3 is built from 14 residues. CDR1 is ENHRY, CDR2 SYGVKD, per germline. The CDR3 loop is CAISLPGVDNEQFF. CDR3 nucleotide sequence: TGTGCCATCAGCCTTCCGGGAGTTGACAATGAGCAGTTCTTC.

V gene TRBV5-4 combines with J gene TRBJ2-6; TRBD1 aligns across 11 bases. The trim removed 2 bases at V and 0 bases at J, leaving 7 bases unmatched. The CDR3 spans 19 residues. The germline V gene encodes CDR1 SGHNT and CDR2 YYREEE (reference sequence). The CDR3: CASSLEDRGPASGANVLTF. In DNA, the CDR3 is TGTGCCAGCAGCTTAGAGGACAGGGGGCCCGCCTCTGGGGCCAACGTCCTGACTTTC. Full variable domain (missing parts from reference TRBV5-4 and TRBJ2-6): ETGVTQSPTHLIKTRGQQVTLRCSSQSGHNTVSWYQQALGQGPQFIFQYYREEENGRGNFPPRFSGLQFPNYSSELNVNALELDDSALYLCASSLEDRGPASGANVLTFGAGSRLTVL.

This chain links TRBV7-9 with TRBJ2-7; the D gene is possibly TRBD2 (6 bases). Germline V gene data show CDR1 as SEHNR and CDR2 as FQNEAQ (reference sequence). V was clipped by 4 bases and J by 6 bases, with 22 bases between them. The CDR3 is made up of 16 amino acids. The CDR3 here is CASSWPLGAGTGEQYF. The CDR3 DNA reads as TGTGCCAGCAGCTGGCCCCTGGGTGCGGGAACGGGCGAGCAGTACTTC.

V is TRBV5-5 and J is TRBJ2-6, with a tentative D call TRBD2 (5 bases). Germline V gives CDR1 SGHKS, CDR2 YYEKEE (reference sequence). V lost 4 bases to trimming and J lost 4 bases, with 12 bases between them. The length of the CDR3 is 15 residues. The CDR3 region has the DNA TGTGCCAGCAGCCTAGGAGGACTCGGGGCCAACGTCCTGACTTTC. Translated: CASSLGGLGANVLTF.

The V and J genes are TRBV19 and TRBJ2-1, with 11 bases fitting TRBD2. V lost 3 bases to trimming and J lost 5 bases; unmatched junction nucleotides: 9. The CDR3 is made up of 17 amino acids. CDR1 LNHDA and CDR2 SQIVND come from the germline V gene (reference sequence). The chain's CDR3 is CASSILAGGGGHNEQFF. The DNA for the CDR3 is TGTGCCAGTAGTATCTTAGCGGGAGGGGGAGGACACAATGAGCAGTTCTTC. Full variable domain (outside the CDR3, taken from reference TRBV19 and TRBJ2-1): DGGITQSPKYLFRKEGQNVTLSCEQNLNHDAMYWYRQDPGQGLRLIYYSQIVNDFQKGDIAEGYSVSREKKESFPLTVTSAQKNPTAFYLCASSILAGGGGHNEQFFGPGTRLTVL.

The chain couples TRBV5-8 to TRBJ1-6; unclear D gene. V dropped 0 bases and J dropped 9 bases, with 16 bases sitting between them. CDR3 length: 16 amino acids. The germline V gene encodes CDR1 SGHTS and CDR2 YDEGEE. The CDR3 loop is CASSLASISFSSPLHF. The CDR3 DNA reads as TGTGCCAGCAGCTTGGCTAGTATCTCTTTTAGTTCACCCCTCCACTTT.

The rearrangement links TRBV28 to TRBJ1-4; D gene uncertain. This CDR3 is built from 11 residues. Per the germline V gene, CDR1 is MDHEN and CDR2 is SYDVKM. V was trimmed by 3 bases and J by 8 bases, leaving 4 bases between them. The CDR3 DNA reads TGTGCCAGCAGTTTCGGGGAAAAACTGTTTTTT. Protein sequence: CASSFGEKLFF.

The chain employs TRBV2 and TRBJ1-6; unclear D gene. CDR1 SNHLY and CDR2 FYNNEI come from the germline V gene. This CDR3 has 14 amino acids. The ends were cut back, 5 bases at V and 15 bases at J, with 20 bases in the middle. The DNA of the CDR3 is TGTGCCAGCAGTTACCGCAGCCTGGGCAGCTACCTCCACTTT. This encodes CASSYRSLGSYLHF.

The chain combines TRBV6-2 or TRBV6-3 with TRBJ2-3; D is undetermined. The V gene lost 1 base and the J gene lost 6 bases, with 5 bases spanning the gap. The CDR3 is made up of 12 amino acids. Germline-derived CDR1 and CDR2 are MNHEY and SVGEGT. The CDR3 region is CASSYWLDTQYF. DNA of the CDR3: TGTGCCAGCAGTTACTGGCTGGATACGCAGTATTTT.

This chain uses TRBV5-1 with TRBJ2-7, with D tentatively TRBD2 (5 bases). Germline loops: CDR1 SGHRS, CDR2 YFSETQ. Between the trimmed V and J ends, which lost 4 bases and 2 bases, there was a span of 16 bases. CDR3 length: 15 amino acids. The CDR3 protein is CASSPQGLGPYEQYF. CDR3 coding DNA: TGCGCCAGCAGCCCCCAAGGACTTGGACCCTACGAGCAGTACTTC.

J is TRBJ2-7 and V is TRBV29-1; TRBD1 agrees at 10 bases. The CDR3 runs to 15 residues. Germline V gene lookup returns CDR1 SQVTM and CDR2 ANQGSEA. V dropped 6 bases and J dropped 3; count of bases not matched to a gene: 11. The CDR3 bases are TGCAGCGTCCAGGAGGGGAGGACAGGGGGCTACGAGCAGTACTTC. It yields the protein CSVQEGRTGGYEQYF.

The chain links TRBV19 to TRBJ1-1; maybe TRBD1 (6 bases). The CDR3 extends over 13 amino acids. Between the trimmed V and J ends, which lost 3 bases and 4 bases, there was a span of 9 bases. The germline V gene encodes CDR1 LNHDA and CDR2 SQIVND (reference sequence). In DNA form, the CDR3 reads TGTGCCAGTAGTATTACAGGGCCCACTGAAGCTTTCTTT. It is translated as CASSITGPTEAFF. Drawing the rest from reference TRBV19 and TRBJ1-1, the complete variable domain is DGGITQSPKYLFRKEGQNVTLSCEQNLNHDAMYWYRQDPGQGLRLIYYSQIVNDFQKGDIAEGYSVSREKKESFPLTVTSAQKNPTAFYLCASSITGPTEAFFGQGTRLTVV.

The rearrangement joins TRBV27 to TRBJ2-7; a possible D gene is TRBD2 (5 bases). V lost 4 bases and J lost 3, with 13 bases in between. Germline CDR1 and CDR2: MNHEY and SMNVEV (reference sequence). The CDR3 is 14 residues long. The CDR3 here is CASSSLAGSYEQYF. CDR3 in DNA: TGTGCCAGCAGTTCCCTAGCCGGCAGCTACGAGCAGTACTTC.

The chain employs TRBV27 and TRBJ1-2, with D unclear. Trimming shortened V by 5 bases and J by 8 bases, and 15 bases separated the two germline ends. Germline CDR1 reads MNHEY; CDR2 reads SMNVEV (reference sequence). The CDR3 sequence is 13 residues long. CDR3 in DNA: TGTGCCAGCAGTACCTCCGGGTATTGGGGCTACACCTTC. Protein: CASSTSGYWGYTF.

The gene calls are TRBV7-3 and TRBJ1-1; D gene unclear. The germline V gene has CDR1 SGHTA and CDR2 FQGTGA. The CDR3 extends over 13 amino acids. V was trimmed by 3 bases and J by 2 bases, leaving 7 bases between them. In nucleotides, the CDR3 is TGTGCCAGCAGCTTTCACAGAAACACTGAAGCTTTCTTT. Protein: CASSFHRNTEAFF.

The CDR3 loop is CASSYQSGPYEQYF. DNA for the CDR3: TGTGCCAGCAGTTATCAAAGCGGGCCCTACGAGCAGTACTTC. The chain links TRBV6-5 to TRBJ2-7; tentative D call: TRBD2 (6 bases). V was clipped by 3 bases and J by 2 bases, with 11 bases between them. The CDR3 is 14 amino acids. Germline V gene lookup returns CDR1 MNHEY and CDR2 SVGAGI.